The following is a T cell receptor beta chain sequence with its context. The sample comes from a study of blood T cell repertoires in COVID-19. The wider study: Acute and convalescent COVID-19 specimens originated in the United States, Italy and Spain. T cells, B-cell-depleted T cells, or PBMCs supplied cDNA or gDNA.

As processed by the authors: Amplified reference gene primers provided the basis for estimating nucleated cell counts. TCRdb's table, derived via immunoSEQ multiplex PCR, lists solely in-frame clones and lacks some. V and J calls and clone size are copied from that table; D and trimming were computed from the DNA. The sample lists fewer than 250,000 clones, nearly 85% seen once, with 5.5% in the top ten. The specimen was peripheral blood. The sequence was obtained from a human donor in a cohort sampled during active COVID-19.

CDR3 protein: CATSASGGVMQYF. Here the CDR3 DNA reads TGTGCCACCAGTGCCAGCGGGGGGGTAATGCAGTATTTT. The chain couples TRBV24-1 to TRBJ2-3; the match to TRBD2 covers 10 bases. The CDR3 is 13 residues long. Germline loops: CDR1 KGHDR, CDR2 SFDVKD. The trim removed 5 bases at V and 11 bases at J, leaving 6 bases unmatched.